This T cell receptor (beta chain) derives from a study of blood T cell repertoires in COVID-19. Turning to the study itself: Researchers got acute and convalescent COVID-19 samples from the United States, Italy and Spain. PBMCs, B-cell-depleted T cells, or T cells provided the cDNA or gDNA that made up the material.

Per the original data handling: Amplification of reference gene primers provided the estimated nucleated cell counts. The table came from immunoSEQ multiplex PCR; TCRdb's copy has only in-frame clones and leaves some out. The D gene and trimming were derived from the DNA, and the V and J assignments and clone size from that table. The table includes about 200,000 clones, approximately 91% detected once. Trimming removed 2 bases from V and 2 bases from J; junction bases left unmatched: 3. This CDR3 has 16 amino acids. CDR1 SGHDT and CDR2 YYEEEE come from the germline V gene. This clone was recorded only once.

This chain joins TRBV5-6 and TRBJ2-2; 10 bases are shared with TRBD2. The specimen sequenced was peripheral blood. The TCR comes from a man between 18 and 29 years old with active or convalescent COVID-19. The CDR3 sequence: CASSFRLAGNTGELFF. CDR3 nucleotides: TGTGCCAGCAGCTTCCGACTAGCGGGCAACACCGGGGAGCTGTTTTTT.